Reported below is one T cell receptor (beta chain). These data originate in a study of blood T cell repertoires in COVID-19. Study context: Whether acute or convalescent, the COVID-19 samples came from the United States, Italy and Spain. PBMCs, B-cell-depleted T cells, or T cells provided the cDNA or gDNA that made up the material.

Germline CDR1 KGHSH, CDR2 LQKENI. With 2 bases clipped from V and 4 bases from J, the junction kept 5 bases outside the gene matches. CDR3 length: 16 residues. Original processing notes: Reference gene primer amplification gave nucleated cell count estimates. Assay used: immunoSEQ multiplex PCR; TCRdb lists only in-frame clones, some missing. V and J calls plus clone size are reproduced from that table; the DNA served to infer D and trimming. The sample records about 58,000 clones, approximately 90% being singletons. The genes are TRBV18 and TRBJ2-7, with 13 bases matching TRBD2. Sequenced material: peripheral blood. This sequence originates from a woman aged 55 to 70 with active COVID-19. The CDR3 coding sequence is TGTGCCAGCTCACCAGGACTAGCGGGGGTCCCTTACGAGCAGTACTTC. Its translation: CASSPGLAGVPYEQYF.